The 24 T cell receptor beta chains reported below all come from one sample, sequenced in a study of CXCR3-negative and CXCR3-positive naive CD8 T cells. Study findings and constraints: When CXCR3-positive naive cells were set against CXCR3-negative naive cells, the former had more hydrophobic TRB CDR3s.

All TRB cDNA libraries came from 5' RACE performed with UMI labels. With the 5' RACE reads reprocessed, TCRdb shows one record per CDR3 protein and no DNA. The sample includes approximately 100,000 distinct CDR3 sequences. The antigens for these receptors are not known. Sequenced: naive CXCR3+ CD8+ T cells from blood. The subset is: CD45RO-CCR7+CD27+CD95- naive CD8+ T cells expressing CXCR3 (TNR3+). The receptors originated from a human donor in good health. Some clones in this sample may be carry-over from other donors' samples.

The chain recombines TRBV14 with TRBJ1-4; TCRdb gives TRBD1 as the D gene, but with no DNA this cannot be confirmed. Germline lookup yields CDR1 SGHDN and CDR2 FVKESK. The CDR3 length is 18 residues. The CDR3 is CASSQGGARSIFYEKLFF.

The chain employs TRBV29-1 and TRBJ2-7. The germline V gene has CDR1 SQVTM and CDR2 ANQGSEA. The CDR3 has 13 amino acids. The CDR3: CSVLGDTTYEQYF.

The chain combines TRBV7-9 with TRBJ2-1; the D call of TRBD2 rests on TCRdb alone, since no DNA is present to check it. CDR1 and CDR2 (germline): SEHNR, FQNEAQ (reference sequence). CDR3 size: 16 residues. CDR3 amino acids: CASSPTQTSLYNEQFF. The whole variable domain, filled in from reference TRBV7-9 and TRBJ2-1, reads DTGVSQNPRHKITKRGQNVTFRCDPISEHNRLYWYRQTLGQGPEFLTYFQNEAQLEKSRLLSDRFSAERPKGSFSTLEIQRTEQGDSAMYLCASSPTQTSLYNEQFFGPGTRLTVL.

The gene calls are TRBV14 and TRBJ2-3; as DNA is missing, the TRBD2 call by TCRdb cannot be tested. The CDR3 contains 16 residues. Germline assignment: CDR1 SGHDN and CDR2 FVKESK. CDR3 in amino acids: CASSQVGSGLTDTQYF.

This sequence joins TRBV9 and TRBJ1-1; TCRdb calls TRBD1, which cannot be checked without DNA. Germline assignment: CDR1 SGDLS and CDR2 YYNGEE. The CDR3 sequence is 15 residues long. The CDR3 protein is CASSANRGPNTEAFF.

This chain links TRBV6-6 with TRBJ2-1; TCRdb returns TRBD1, unconfirmable since there is no DNA. This CDR3 contains 11 residues. The germline V gene encodes CDR1 MNHNY and CDR2 SVGAGI (reference sequence). The CDR3 reads CASNWGQEQFF.

This chain connects TRBV7-9 to TRBJ2-5; lacking DNA, the TRBD1 call made by TCRdb goes unchecked. The CDR3 loop spans 14 amino acids. Germline V gene sequence: CDR1 SEHNR, CDR2 FQNEAQ (reference sequence). The CDR3 reads CASISDWGPETQYF.

The rearrangement links TRBV14 to TRBJ2-1; TCRdb names TRBD1, which stays unverified in the absence of DNA. CDR1 is SGHDN and CDR2 is FVKESK in the germline V gene. This CDR3 is 14 amino acids long. This CDR3 is CASSPVGGRTEQFF.

The chain joins TRBV10-3 to TRBJ2-7; TCRdb designates TRBD1, a call that cannot be tested without DNA. CDR1 and CDR2 (germline): ENHRY, SYGVKD. The CDR3 has 13 residues. The CDR3: CAISDGGTYEQYF.

The chain couples TRBV14 to TRBJ1-1; the D call of TRBD1 rests on TCRdb alone, since no DNA is present to check it. Germline lookup yields CDR1 SGHDN and CDR2 FVKESK. This CDR3 contains 13 residues. The CDR3 is CASSQAGGIEAFF.

The chain links TRBV6-4 to TRBJ2-3; there is no DNA to check the TCRdb D call of TRBD1. Germline CDR1 is MRHNA and CDR2 is SNTAGT. The CDR3 is made up of 15 amino acids. The CDR3 region is CASSDSQGAADTQYF.

The chain links TRBV11-2 to TRBJ1-4. The CDR3 is made up of 16 amino acids. Germline-derived CDR1 and CDR2 are SGHAT and FQNNGV. The CDR3 loop reads CASRKGTANLNEKLFF.

The gene calls are TRBV20-1 and TRBJ2-1; lacking DNA, the TRBD1 call made by TCRdb goes unchecked. This CDR3 spans 15 amino acids. Germline assignment: CDR1 DFQATT and CDR2 SNEGSKA (reference sequence). The CDR3 protein is CSARGGQGFYNEQFF.

The rearrangement joins TRBV7-9 to TRBJ2-5; TCRdb proposes TRBD2, but this gene call is untestable without DNA. The CDR3 runs to 14 residues. Germline CDR1 and CDR2: SEHNR and FQNEAQ (reference sequence). The CDR3 here is CASSLPAGDQTQYF.

The J gene is TRBJ1-1, the V gene TRBV20-1; TCRdb's assignment of TRBD1 cannot be checked, as there is no DNA. The CDR3 contains 15 residues. Germline V gene sequence: CDR1 DFQATT, CDR2 SNEGSKA (reference sequence). This chain's CDR3 is CSVEGGGWGKTEAFF.

The chain joins TRBV7-9 to TRBJ1-1; the D gene TCRdb calls, TRBD1, cannot be checked with no DNA. Looked up from germline, CDR1 is SEHNR and CDR2 is FQNEAQ (reference sequence). The CDR3 is made up of 15 amino acids. CDR3: CASSLATPGDTEAFF.

The chain recombines TRBV12-3 or TRBV12-4 with TRBJ2-7. The CDR3 has 14 amino acids. CDR3 amino acids: CASSFGSNSYEQYF.

The chain links TRBV21-1 to TRBJ2-3; TCRdb calls TRBD2, which cannot be checked without DNA. TRBV21-1 is a pseudogene locus. The CDR3 is 17 residues long. The CDR3: CASGTRTSGGATDTQYF.

The V gene is TRBV6-5, the J gene TRBJ2-7. Germline values: CDR1 MNHEY, CDR2 SVGAGI. The CDR3 consists of 14 residues. CDR3 sequence: CASSYFTSSYEQYF.

V usage is TRBV4-3 and J usage is TRBJ2-7; TCRdb outputs TRBD1, but without DNA this stays unchecked. Germline V gene sequence: CDR1 LGHNA, CDR2 YSLEER. The CDR3 is 14 amino acids. CDR3 in amino acids: CASSQDRRGYEQYF.

CDR3 in amino acids: CSARDLRTGGRLDTQYF. The chain couples TRBV20-1 to TRBJ2-3; TCRdb reports TRBD1, a call that lacks DNA to check it against. Germline V lookup: CDR1 DFQATT, CDR2 SNEGSKA (reference sequence). CDR3 length: 17 residues.

The chain is built from TRBV29-1 and TRBJ2-7; lacking DNA, the TRBD1 call made by TCRdb goes unchecked. CDR1 and CDR2 from the germline V gene are SQVTM and ANQGSEA. CDR3 length equals 15 residues. The CDR3 spells CSVGFRDRDSYEQYF.

This chain uses TRBV28 with TRBJ1-2. Germline V gene sequence: CDR1 MDHEN, CDR2 SYDVKM. This CDR3 comprises 12 residues. CDR3 in amino acids: CASSWSNYGYTF.

The V gene is TRBV29-1, the J gene TRBJ2-5; TCRdb lists TRBD1, though no DNA is available to test this call. This CDR3 is built from 14 residues. Germline values: CDR1 SQVTM, CDR2 ANQGSEA. CDR3 protein: CSVVPLGTGLGQYF.